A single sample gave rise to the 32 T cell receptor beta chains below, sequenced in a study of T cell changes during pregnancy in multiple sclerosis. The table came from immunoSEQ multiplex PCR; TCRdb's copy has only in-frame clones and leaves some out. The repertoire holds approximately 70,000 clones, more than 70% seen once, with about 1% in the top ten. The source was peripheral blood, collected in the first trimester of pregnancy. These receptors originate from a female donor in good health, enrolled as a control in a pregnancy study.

For the CDR3, the DNA is TGTGCCAGCAGCTTCCCCGCTGACAGGGGTAGTGGCTACACCTTC. Protein sequence: CASSFPADRGSGYTF. The V call is TRBV11-2, the J call TRBJ1-2; 8 bases match TRBD1. Germline values: CDR1 SGHAT, CDR2 FQNNGV. V lost 3 bases to trimming and J lost 7 bases; unmatched junction nucleotides: 10. The CDR3 spans 15 residues.

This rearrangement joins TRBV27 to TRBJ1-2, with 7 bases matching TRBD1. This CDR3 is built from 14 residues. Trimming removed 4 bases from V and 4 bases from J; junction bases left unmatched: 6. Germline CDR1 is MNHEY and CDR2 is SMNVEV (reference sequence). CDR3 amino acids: CASSSGQHLYGYTF. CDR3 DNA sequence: TGTGCCAGCAGTTCGGGACAGCACCTCTATGGCTACACCTTC.

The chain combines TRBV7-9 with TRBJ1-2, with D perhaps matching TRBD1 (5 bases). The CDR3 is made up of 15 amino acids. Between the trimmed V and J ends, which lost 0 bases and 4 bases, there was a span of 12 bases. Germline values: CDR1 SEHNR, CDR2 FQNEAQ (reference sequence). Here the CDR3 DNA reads TGTGCCAGCAGCTTAGCGCGGGACGACGTCTATGGCTACACCTTC. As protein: CASSLARDDVYGYTF.

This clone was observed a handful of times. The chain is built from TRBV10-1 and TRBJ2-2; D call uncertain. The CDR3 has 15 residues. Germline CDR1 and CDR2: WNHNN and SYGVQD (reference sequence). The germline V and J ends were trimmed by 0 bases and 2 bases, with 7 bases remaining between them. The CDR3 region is CASSESSINTGELFF. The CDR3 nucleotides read TGCGCCAGCAGTGAGTCGTCCATTAACACCGGGGAGCTGTTTTTT.

CDR3 sequence reads: CASSQDKRRGVNTEAFF. The CDR3 bases are TGCGCCAGCAGCCAAGATAAGAGGCGGGGGGTGAACACTGAAGCTTTCTTT. The chain carries TRBV4-3 and TRBJ1-1; D may be TRBD1 (5 bases). Germline V gives CDR1 LGHNA, CDR2 YSLEER. The V and J ends lost 0 bases and 0 bases respectively, with 14 bases between them. CDR3 length: 17 residues.

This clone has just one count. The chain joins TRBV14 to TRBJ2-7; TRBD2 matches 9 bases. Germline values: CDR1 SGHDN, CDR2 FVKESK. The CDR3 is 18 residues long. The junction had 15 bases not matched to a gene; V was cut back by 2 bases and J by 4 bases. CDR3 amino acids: CASSQISKASGIYYEQYF. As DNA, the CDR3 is TGTGCCAGCAGCCAAATATCTAAGGCTAGCGGGATTTATTACGAGCAGTACTTC.

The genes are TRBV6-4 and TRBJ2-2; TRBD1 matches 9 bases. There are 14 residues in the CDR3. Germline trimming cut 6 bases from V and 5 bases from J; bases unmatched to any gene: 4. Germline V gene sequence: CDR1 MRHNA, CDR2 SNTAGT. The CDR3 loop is CASRMTGGTGELFF. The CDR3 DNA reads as TGTGCCAGCAGGATGACAGGGGGGACCGGGGAGCTGTTTTTT.

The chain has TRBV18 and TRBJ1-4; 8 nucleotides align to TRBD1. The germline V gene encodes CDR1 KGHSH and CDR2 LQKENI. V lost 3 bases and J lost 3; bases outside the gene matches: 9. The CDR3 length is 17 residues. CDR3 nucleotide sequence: TGTGCCAGCTCACCTCCGACAGGGGTTGGTGCTAATGAAAAACTGTTTTTT. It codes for CASSPPTGVGANEKLFF.

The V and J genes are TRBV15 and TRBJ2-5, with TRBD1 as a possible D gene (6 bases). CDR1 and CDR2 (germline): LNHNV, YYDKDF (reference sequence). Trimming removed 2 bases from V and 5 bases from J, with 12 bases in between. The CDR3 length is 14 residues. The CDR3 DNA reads TGTGCCACCAGCAGACAGGGGATTACGGAGACCCAGTACTTC. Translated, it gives CATSRQGITETQYF.

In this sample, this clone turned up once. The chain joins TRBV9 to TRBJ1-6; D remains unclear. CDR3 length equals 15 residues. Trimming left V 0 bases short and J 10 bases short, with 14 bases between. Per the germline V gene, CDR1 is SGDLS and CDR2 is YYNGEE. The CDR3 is CASSVEEGRGSPLHF. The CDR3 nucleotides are TGTGCCAGCAGCGTAGAGGAAGGGCGAGGGTCACCCCTCCACTTT.

For the CDR3, the DNA is TGCGCCAGCAGCCCGGCGGGTGGGCCTGGTGAGGCTTTCTTT. Protein product: CASSPAGGPGEAFF. The chain carries TRBV5-1 and TRBJ1-1; D not resolved. The CDR3 has 14 amino acids. V was trimmed by 4 bases and J by 11 bases, leaving 21 bases between them. Germline V gives CDR1 SGHRS, CDR2 YFSETQ. The full variable domain, its missing parts supplied by reference TRBV5-1 and TRBJ1-1, is KAGVTQTPRYLIKTRGQQVTLSCSPISGHRSVSWYQQTPGQGLQFLFEYFSETQRNKGNFPGRFSGRQFSNSRSEMNVSTLELGDSALYLCASSPAGGPGEAFFGQGTRLTVV.

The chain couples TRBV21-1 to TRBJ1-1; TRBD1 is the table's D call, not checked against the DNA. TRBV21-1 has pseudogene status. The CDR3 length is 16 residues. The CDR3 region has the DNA TGTGCCAGCAGCACACTGACAGCTAACATGAACACTGAAGCTTTCTTT. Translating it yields CASSTLTANMNTEAFF.

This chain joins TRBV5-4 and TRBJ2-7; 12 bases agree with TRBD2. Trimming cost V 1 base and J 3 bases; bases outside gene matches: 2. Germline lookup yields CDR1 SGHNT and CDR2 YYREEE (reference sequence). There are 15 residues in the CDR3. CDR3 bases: TGTGCCAGCAGCTTGTGGACTAGCGGGGTCTACGAGCAGTACTTC. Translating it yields CASSLWTSGVYEQYF.

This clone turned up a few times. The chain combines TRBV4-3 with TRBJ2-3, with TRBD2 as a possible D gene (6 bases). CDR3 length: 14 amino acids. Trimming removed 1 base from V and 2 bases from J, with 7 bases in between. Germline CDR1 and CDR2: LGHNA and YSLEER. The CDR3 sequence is CASSQGTITDTQYF. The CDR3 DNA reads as TGCGCCAGCAGCCAAGGGACTATCACAGATACGCAGTATTTT.

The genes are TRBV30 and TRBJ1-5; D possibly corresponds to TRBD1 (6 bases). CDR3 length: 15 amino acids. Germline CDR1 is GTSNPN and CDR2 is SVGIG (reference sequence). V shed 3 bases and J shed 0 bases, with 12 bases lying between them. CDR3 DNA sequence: TGTGCCTGGAGCAGGGGCAGAATTAGCAATCAGCCCCAGCATTTT. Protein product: CAWSRGRISNQPQHF. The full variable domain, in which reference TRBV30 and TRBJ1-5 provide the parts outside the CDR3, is SQTIHQWPATLVQPVGSPLSLECTVEGTSNPNLYWYRQAAGRGLQLLFYSVGIGQISSEVPQNLSASRPQDRQFILSSKKLLLSDSGFYLCAWSRGRISNQPQHFGDGTRLSIL.

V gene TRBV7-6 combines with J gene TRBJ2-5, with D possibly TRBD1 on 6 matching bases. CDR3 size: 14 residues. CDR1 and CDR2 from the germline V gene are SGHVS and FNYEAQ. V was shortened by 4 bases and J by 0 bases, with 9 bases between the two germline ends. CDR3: CASSYGTNQETQYF. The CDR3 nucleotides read TGTGCCAGCAGCTACGGGACAAACCAAGAGACCCAGTACTTC. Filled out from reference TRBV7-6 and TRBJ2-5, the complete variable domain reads GAGVSQSPRYKVTKRGQDVALRCDPISGHVSLYWYRQALGQGPEFLTYFNYEAQQDKSGLPNDRFSAERPEGSISTLTIQRTEQRDSAMYRCASSYGTNQETQYFGPGTRLLVL.

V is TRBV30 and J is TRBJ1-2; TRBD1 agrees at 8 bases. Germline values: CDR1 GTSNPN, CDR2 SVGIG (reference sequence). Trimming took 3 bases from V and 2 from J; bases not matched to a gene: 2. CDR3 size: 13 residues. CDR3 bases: TGTGCCTGGAGGACAGGGGCCAACTATGGCTACACCTTC. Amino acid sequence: CAWRTGANYGYTF.

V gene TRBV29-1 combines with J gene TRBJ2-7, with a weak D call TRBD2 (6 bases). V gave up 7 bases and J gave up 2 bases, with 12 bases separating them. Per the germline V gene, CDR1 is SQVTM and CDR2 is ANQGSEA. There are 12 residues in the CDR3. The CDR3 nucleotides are TGCAGCGCCGGGGGAGGTCCCTACGAGCAGTACTTC. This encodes CSAGGGPYEQYF.

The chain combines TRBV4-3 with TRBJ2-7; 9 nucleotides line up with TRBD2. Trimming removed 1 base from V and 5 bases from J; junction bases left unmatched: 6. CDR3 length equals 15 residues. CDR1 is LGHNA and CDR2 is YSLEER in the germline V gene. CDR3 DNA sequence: TGCGCCAGCAGCCAAGGCGTCGGACTAGCGAACGAGCAGTACTTC. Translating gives CASSQGVGLANEQYF.

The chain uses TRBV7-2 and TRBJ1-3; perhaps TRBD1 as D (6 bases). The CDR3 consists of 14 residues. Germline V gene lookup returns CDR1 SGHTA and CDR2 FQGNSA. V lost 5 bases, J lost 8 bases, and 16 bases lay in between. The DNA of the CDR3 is TGTGCCAGCAGCCAAGGGGGAGGGTTGGACACCATATATTTT. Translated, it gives CASSQGGGLDTIYF.

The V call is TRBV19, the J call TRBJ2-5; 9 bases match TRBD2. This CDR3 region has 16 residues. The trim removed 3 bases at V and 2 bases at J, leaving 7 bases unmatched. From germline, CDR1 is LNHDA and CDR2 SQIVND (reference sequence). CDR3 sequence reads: CASSMRGAGGQETQYF. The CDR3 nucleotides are TGTGCCAGTAGTATGAGAGGAGCGGGGGGTCAAGAGACCCAGTACTTC.

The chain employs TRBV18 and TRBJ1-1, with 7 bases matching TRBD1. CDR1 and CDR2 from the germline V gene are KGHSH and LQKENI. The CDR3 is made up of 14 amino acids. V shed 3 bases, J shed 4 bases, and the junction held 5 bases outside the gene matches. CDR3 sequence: CASSPTNRGTEAFF. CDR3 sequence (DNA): TGTGCCAGCTCACCGACCAACAGGGGCACTGAAGCTTTCTTT.

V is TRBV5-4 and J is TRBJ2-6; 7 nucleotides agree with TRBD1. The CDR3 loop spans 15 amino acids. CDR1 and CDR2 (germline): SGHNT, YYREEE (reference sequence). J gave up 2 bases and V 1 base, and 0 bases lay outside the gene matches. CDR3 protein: CASSLTGAGANVLTF. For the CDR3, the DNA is TGTGCCAGCAGCTTGACAGGGGCTGGGGCCAACGTCCTGACTTTC. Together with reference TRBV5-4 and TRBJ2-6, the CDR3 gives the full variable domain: ETGVTQSPTHLIKTRGQQVTLRCSSQSGHNTVSWYQQALGQGPQFIFQYYREEENGRGNFPPRFSGLQFPNYSSELNVNALELDDSALYLCASSLTGAGANVLTFGAGSRLTVL.

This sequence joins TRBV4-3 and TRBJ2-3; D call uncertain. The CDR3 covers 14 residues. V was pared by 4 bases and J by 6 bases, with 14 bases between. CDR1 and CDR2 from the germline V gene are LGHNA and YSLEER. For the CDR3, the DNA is TGCGCCAGCAGCCGAGACGCACTGGGCGATACGCAGTATTTT. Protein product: CASSRDALGDTQYF.

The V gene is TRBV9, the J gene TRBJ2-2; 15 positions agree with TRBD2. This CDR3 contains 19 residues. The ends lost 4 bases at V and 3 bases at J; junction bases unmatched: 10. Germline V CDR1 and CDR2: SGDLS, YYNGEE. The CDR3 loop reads CASSTGLAGGRGDTGELFF. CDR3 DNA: TGTGCCAGCAGCACGGGACTAGCGGGAGGCCGGGGAGACACCGGGGAGCTGTTTTTT.

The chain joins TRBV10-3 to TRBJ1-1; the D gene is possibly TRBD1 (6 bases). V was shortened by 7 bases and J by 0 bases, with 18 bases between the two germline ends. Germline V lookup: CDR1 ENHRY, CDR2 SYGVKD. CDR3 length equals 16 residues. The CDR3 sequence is CAITKRGFSLNTEAFF. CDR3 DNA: TGTGCCATCACTAAGAGGGGGTTCAGCCTGAACACTGAAGCTTTCTTT.

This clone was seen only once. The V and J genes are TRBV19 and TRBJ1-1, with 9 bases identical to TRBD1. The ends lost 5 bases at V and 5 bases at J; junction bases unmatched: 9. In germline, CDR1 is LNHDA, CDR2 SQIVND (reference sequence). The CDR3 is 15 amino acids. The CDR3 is CASSWDREVRTEAFF. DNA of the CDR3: TGTGCCAGTAGTTGGGACAGGGAGGTTCGGACTGAAGCTTTCTTT.

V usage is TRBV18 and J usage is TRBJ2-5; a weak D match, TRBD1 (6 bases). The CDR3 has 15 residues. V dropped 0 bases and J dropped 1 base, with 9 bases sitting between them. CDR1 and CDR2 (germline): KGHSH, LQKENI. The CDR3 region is CASSPPTGFQETQYF. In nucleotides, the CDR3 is TGTGCCAGCTCACCACCAACAGGGTTCCAAGAGACCCAGTACTTC.

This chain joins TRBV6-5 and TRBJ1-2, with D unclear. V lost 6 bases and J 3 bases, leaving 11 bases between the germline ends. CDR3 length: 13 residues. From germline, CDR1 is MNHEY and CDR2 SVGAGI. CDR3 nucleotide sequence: TGTGCCAGCAGCAAGAGGGAGGACTATGGCTACACCTTC. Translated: CASSKREDYGYTF.

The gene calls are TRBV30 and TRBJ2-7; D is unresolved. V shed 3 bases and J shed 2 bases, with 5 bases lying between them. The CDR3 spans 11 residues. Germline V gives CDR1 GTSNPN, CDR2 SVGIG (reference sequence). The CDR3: CAWSPAYEQYF. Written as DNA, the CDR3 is TGTGCCTGGAGCCCGGCCTACGAGCAGTACTTC.

CDR3 amino acids: CASSLNRGGPWAFF. The CDR3, as DNA: TGTGCCAGCAGCTTGAACAGGGGAGGCCCATGGGCTTTCTTT. The rearrangement links TRBV7-9 to TRBJ1-1; 7 bases fit TRBD1. V lost 3 bases and J lost 11; bases outside the gene matches: 12. The CDR3 contains 14 residues. Germline loops: CDR1 SEHNR, CDR2 FQNEAQ (reference sequence).

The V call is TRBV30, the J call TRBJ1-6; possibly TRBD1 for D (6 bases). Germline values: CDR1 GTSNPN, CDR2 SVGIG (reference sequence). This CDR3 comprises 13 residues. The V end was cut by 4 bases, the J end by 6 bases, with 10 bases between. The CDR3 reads CAWNGQFNSPLHF. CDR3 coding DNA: TGTGCCTGGAACGGACAGTTTAATTCACCCCTCCACTTT. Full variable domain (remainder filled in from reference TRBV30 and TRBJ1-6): SQTIHQWPATLVQPVGSPLSLECTVEGTSNPNLYWYRQAAGRGLQLLFYSVGIGQISSEVPQNLSASRPQDRQFILSSKKLLLSDSGFYLCAWNGQFNSPLHFGNGTRLTVT.